This TCR beta chain was captured in a study of T-cell reconstitution after alpha-beta-depleted transplantation in children. It was with unique molecular identifiers that the TCRbeta library was prepared. A single record per CDR3 protein comes from TCRdb applying MiXCR to the PCR reads. The sample comprises about 600,000 distinct CDR3 sequences, roughly 10% of which are singletons, and less than 4.5% rests with the top ten. Germline-derived CDR1 and CDR2 are MNHEY and SVGEGT. V lost 4 bases and J lost 2; bases outside the gene matches: 14. CDR3 length equals 21 residues. The chain joins TRBV6-2 or TRBV6-3 to TRBJ2-2; 15 positions match TRBD2. The sequenced sample was PBMCs from the stem cell graft donor, obtained from the stem cell graft. The sequence was obtained from a human donor who donated a stem cell graft to a child with acute myeloid leukemia. In DNA form, the CDR3 reads TGTGCCAGCAGTTTCTCCCTTCGGACTAGCGGGAGGGAGGTCAACACCGGGGAGCTGTTTTTT. Amino acid sequence: CASSFSLRTSGREVNTGELFF.